One sample yielded the 3 T cell receptor beta chains listed below, sequenced in a study of T cells in Graves' hyperthyroidism and ophthalmopathy. TCR beta CDR3 sequences were amplified from RNA transcripts. The primer set for the first-round RT-PCR of the TCR CDR3 was HTBI. TCRdb reanalysed the multiplex PCR reads using MiXCR and keeps one entry per CDR3 protein. Of hundreds of thousands of distinct CDR3 sequences in the sample, just under 45% were seen once. Sequencing was carried out using peripheral blood or thyroid tissue (not recorded which). The receptors derive from an adult man with Graves' disease, either hyperthyroidism or ophthalmopathy (not recorded which).

The chain carries TRBV7-9 and TRBJ1-2; TRBD1 matches 7 bases. This CDR3 spans 15 amino acids. Germline assignment: CDR1 SEHNR and CDR2 FQNEAQ (reference sequence). With 3 bases clipped from V and 4 bases from J, the junction kept 8 bases outside the gene matches. The CDR3 reads CASSFLSRGSYGYTF. CDR3 in DNA: TGTGCCAGCAGCTTTTTAAGCAGGGGGAGCTATGGCTACACCTTC.

The chain recombines TRBV20-1 with TRBJ1-5; a possible D gene is TRBD1 (5 bases). The germline CDR1 and CDR2 sequences are DFQATT and SNEGSKA (reference sequence). V was pared by 3 bases and J by 5 bases, with 11 bases between. This CDR3 region has 13 residues. In nucleotides, the CDR3 is TGCAGTGCTAGCCGGGGGGTCGATCAGCCCCAGCATTTT. Its translation is CSASRGVDQPQHF.

This clonotype was seen just once. A much larger clonotype is one base distant, so this may be a read error. The V and J genes are TRBV9 and TRBJ1-6, with a tentative D call TRBD1 (5 bases). The CDR3 length is 15 residues. Germline CDR1 and CDR2: SGDLS and YYNGEE. This chain's CDR3 is CAGSVVPGTGAPLHF. The CDR3 DNA follows: TGTGCCGGCAGCGTAGTTCCAGGGACGGGGGCACCCCTCCACTTT.